Listed below are T cell receptor beta chains from one sample, sequenced in a study of cytomegalovirus exposure and HLA in healthy donors. TCRdb's copy holds only in-frame clones and misses some; the assay was immunoSEQ multiplex PCR. This table holds about 88,000 clones. Specimen: PBMCs. These receptors were taken from a girl between 10 and 17 years old in good health and CMV-seropositive. Each CDR3 is given with its conserved first and last residue. The D gene is left open where the match is weak.

v_call,j_call,d_call,cdr3_aa,cdr3_nt
TRBV5-1,TRBJ2-5,.,CASSLFRARETQYF,TGCGCCAGCAGCTTGTTCAGGGCAAGGGAGACCCAGTACTTC
TRBV27,TRBJ2-3,.,CASSQRGTDTQYF,TGTGCCAGCTCTCAGCGAGGCACAGATACGCAGTATTTT
TRBV27,TRBJ1-6,TRBD1,CASSSGQGASPLHF,TGTGCCAGCAGTTCGGGACAGGGTGCTTCACCCCTCCACTTT
TRBV4-1,TRBJ1-2,TRBD1,CASSLGQDGYTF,TGCGCCAGCAGCCTTGGACAGGATGGCTACACCTTC
TRBV7-9,TRBJ2-2,.,CASSLDSANTGELFF,TGTGCCAGCAGCTTGGACAGTGCGAACACCGGGGAGCTGTTTTTT
TRBV4-2,TRBJ1-3,.,CASSQAKFRAGEAESSGNTIYF,TGTGCCAGCAGCCAAGCCAAGTTTCGTGCAGGGGAAGCCGAGAGCTCTGGAAACACCATATATTTT
TRBV28,TRBJ2-5,.,CASSLLRGGETQYF,TGTGCCAGCAGTTTATTGCGGGGCGGGGAGACCCAGTACTTC
TRBV9,TRBJ2-1,TRBD1,CASSPSGDREGSLNEQFF,TGTGCCAGCAGCCCCAGCGGAGACAGGGAAGGGAGTTTGAATGAGCAGTTCTTC
TRBV7-2,TRBJ2-7,TRBD2,CASSLDGGSSYEQYF,TGTGCCAGCAGCTTAGACGGGGGGAGCTCCTACGAGCAGTACTTC
TRBV14,TRBJ1-6,.,CASSQDLLRSSPLHF,TGTGCCAGCAGCCAAGATCTTCTCAGAAGTTCACCCCTCCACTTT
TRBV5-6,TRBJ2-5,.,CASSFGGVETQYF,TGTGCCAGCAGCTTTGGAGGGGTGGAGACCCAGTACTTC
TRBV5-1,TRBJ2-5,.,CASSLTWGRETQYF,TGCGCCAGCAGCTTAACGTGGGGGCGAGAGACCCAGTACTTC
TRBV7-9,TRBJ1-5,.,CASSLEEGGQPQHF,TGTGCCAGCAGCTTAGAGGAGGGTGGACAGCCCCAGCATTTT
TRBV9,TRBJ2-3,TRBD2,CASSVGTKRDTQYF,TGTGCCAGCAGCGTGGGGACTAAGAGGGATACGCAGTATTTT
TRBV5-6,TRBJ1-6,.,CASSLAHGQYYNSPLHF,TGTGCCAGCAGCTTGGCCCATGGACAGTACTATAATTCACCCCTCCACTTT
TRBV13,TRBJ2-7,TRBD2,CASRSSGGSAYEQYF,TGTGCCAGCAGATCAAGCGGGGGGTCCGCCTACGAGCAGTACTTC
TRBV7-9,TRBJ2-3,.,CASSSGLLADTQYF,TGTGCCAGCAGCTCGGGACTCCTCGCAGATACGCAGTATTTT
TRBV4-3,TRBJ2-1,.,CASSQESTVSSYNEQFF,TGCGCCAGCAGCCAAGAAAGTACGGTTAGCTCCTACAATGAGCAGTTCTTC
TRBV6-6,TRBJ1-2,.,CASSYSIQDGYTF,TGTGCCAGCAGTTACTCGATCCAGGATGGCTACACCTTC
TRBV7-6,TRBJ2-5,.,CASRPGQGGQETQYF,TGTGCCAGCAGGCCCGGTCAGGGGGGCCAAGAGACCCAGTACTTC